This section outlines one TCR beta chain sequence together with its context. The data originate from a study of blood T cell repertoires in COVID-19. About the study: T cells, B-cell-depleted T cells, or PBMCs provided the cDNA or gDNA that served as material.

V gave up 5 bases and J gave up 5 bases, with 18 bases separating them. The CDR3 covers 15 residues. CDR1 and CDR2 (germline): SGHRS, YFSETQ. Assignment of participants to cohorts was predicated upon participant-reported clinical history. The assay was immunoSEQ multiplex PCR, and TCRdb's table has in-frame clones only and misses some. The sample includes over 150,000 clones, roughly 87% of them seen just once. V usage is TRBV5-1 and J usage is TRBJ2-3, with D possibly being TRBD2 (6 bases). This TCR was recovered from a woman aged 45-60 years who had recovered from COVID-19. Sequencing was performed on PBMCs or T cells enriched from blood (not recorded which). The DNA for the CDR3 is TGCGCCAGCAGACTGAGAGTCGGGGGAAGAGATACGCAGTATTTT. Protein sequence: CASRLRVGGRDTQYF.